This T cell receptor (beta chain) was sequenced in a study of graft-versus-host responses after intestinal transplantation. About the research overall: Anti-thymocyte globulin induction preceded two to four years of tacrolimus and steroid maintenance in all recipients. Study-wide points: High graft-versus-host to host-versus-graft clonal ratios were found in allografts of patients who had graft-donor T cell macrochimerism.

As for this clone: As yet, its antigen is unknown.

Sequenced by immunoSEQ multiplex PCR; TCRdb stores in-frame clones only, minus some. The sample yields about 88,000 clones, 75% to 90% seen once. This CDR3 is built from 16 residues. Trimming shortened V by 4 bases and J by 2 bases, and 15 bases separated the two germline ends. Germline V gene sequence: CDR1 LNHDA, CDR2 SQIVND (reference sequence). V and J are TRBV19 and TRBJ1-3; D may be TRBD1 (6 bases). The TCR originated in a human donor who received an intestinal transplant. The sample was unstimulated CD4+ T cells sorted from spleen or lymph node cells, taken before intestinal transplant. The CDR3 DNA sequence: TGTGCCAGTAGTACGAGCGCCAGGGGCGCTGGAAACACCATATATTTT. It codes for CASSTSARGAGNTIYF.